Each of the 13 T cell receptor beta chains below was sequenced from the same sample in a study of blood T cells in healthy people across ages. Primed by a sample-barcoded 5' primer and a J-beta primer mix, a second PCR proceeded for roughly 7 to 11 cycles. TCRdb re-derived calls from the 5' RACE reads in MiXCR, one entry per CDR3 protein. The table has approximately 2,000,000 distinct CDR3 sequences, more than 35% seen once. Sequencing was done on a sample of blood. The receptors stem from a human donor in good health.

This clonotype was counted only a few times. The J gene is TRBJ2-7, the V gene TRBV20-1; 10 bases align to TRBD1. Unmatched junction bases numbered 9, after V lost 4 bases and J lost 6 bases. The CDR3 spans 14 residues. CDR1 is DFQATT, CDR2 SNEGSKA, per germline (reference sequence). CDR3 DNA sequence: TGCAGTGCTACGGGACAGGGGATAGGCGGCGAGCAGTACTTC. Its translation: CSATGQGIGGEQYF.

The J gene is TRBJ1-2, the V gene TRBV4-2; no clear D. The V end lost 1 base, the J end lost 7 bases, and 16 bases lay between the germline ends. The CDR3 runs 15 residues. Germline CDR1 LGHNA, CDR2 YNFKEQ. In DNA, the CDR3 is TGTGCCAGCAGCCAAGGTGAACGGAATCTTCCTGGCTACACCTTC. The encoded protein is CASSQGERNLPGYTF.

This clonotype appeared a few times. The V and J genes are TRBV7-3 and TRBJ2-1; 12 nucleotides match TRBD2. Per the germline V gene, CDR1 is SGHTA and CDR2 is FQGTGA. CDR3 size: 16 residues. V shed 4 bases, J shed 5 bases, and the junction held 6 bases outside the gene matches. Here the CDR3 DNA reads TGTGCCAGCAGCTCCCAGACTAGCGGGGGACACAATGAGCAGTTCTTC. This encodes CASSSQTSGGHNEQFF. The full variable domain, with the rest looked up from reference TRBV7-3 and TRBJ2-1, is GAGVSQTPSNKVTEKGKYVELRCDPISGHTALYWYRQSLGQGPEFLIYFQGTGAADDSGLPNDRFFAVRPEGSVSTLKIQRTERGDSAVYLCASSSQTSGGHNEQFFGPGTRLTVL.

This clonotype appeared once. V and J are TRBV7-2 and TRBJ2-7; D may correspond to TRBD1 or TRBD2 (5 bases each). Germline-derived CDR1 and CDR2 are SGHTA and FQGNSA. The V end was cut by 3 bases, the J end by 7 bases, with 16 bases between. This CDR3 comprises 14 residues. The CDR3 region is CASSLGGLGEEQYF. The CDR3 DNA reads TGTGCCAGCAGCTTGGGCGGTTTAGGGGAGGAGCAGTACTTC.

The rearrangement uses TRBV28 and TRBJ2-7, with 7 bases lining up with TRBD1. The CDR3 runs 13 residues. Germline loops: CDR1 MDHEN, CDR2 SYDVKM. V lost 6 bases, J lost 5 bases, and 7 bases stayed unmatched. CDR3 bases: TGTGCCAGCAGAAAGACAGGGCGCCACGAGCAGTACTTC. This sequence encodes CASRKTGRHEQYF.

The chain links TRBV29-1 to TRBJ2-1; 7 bases are shared with TRBD1. The CDR3 totals 12 residues. With V trimmed by 5 bases and J by 14 bases, 12 bases remained unmatched. Germline V CDR1 and CDR2: SQVTM, ANQGSEA. Here the CDR3 DNA reads TGCAGCGTTTTAGACAGGGCCCGGGCCAAGTTCTTC. Its protein product is CSVLDRARAKFF.

This clonotype was counted between two and nine times. This chain uses TRBV6-1 with TRBJ1-1; D is perhaps TRBD1 (6 bases). The CDR3 is 12 residues long. CDR1 is MNHNS and CDR2 is SASEGT in the germline V gene. V was trimmed by 2 bases and J by 11 bases, leaving 12 bases between them. CDR3: CASSERGQGAFF. In DNA form, the CDR3 reads TGTGCCAGCAGTGAACGAGGGCAGGGGGCTTTCTTT.

This clonotype was found a few times. The V and J genes are TRBV12-3 or TRBV12-4 and TRBJ2-3; a possible D gene is TRBD2 (6 bases). V was trimmed by 6 bases and J by 2 bases, leaving 15 bases between them. The CDR3 runs to 15 residues. CDR3 in amino acids: CASSPPGANTDTQYF. The CDR3 DNA is TGTGCCAGCAGCCCCCCGGGAGCGAACACAGATACGCAGTATTTT.

This clonotype showed up just once. This rearrangement joins TRBV7-9 to TRBJ2-1, with D uncertain. CDR1 and CDR2 (germline): SEHNR, FQNEAQ (reference sequence). The CDR3 totals 15 residues. Trimming left V 8 bases short and J 3 bases short, with 17 bases between. CDR3: CASSHRAQLYNEQFF. The DNA for the CDR3 is TGTGCCAGCTCACACCGGGCCCAACTCTACAATGAGCAGTTCTTC.

This clonotype occurred a few times. The J gene is TRBJ2-7, the V gene TRBV4-2, with 14 bases lining up with TRBD2. The CDR3 runs to 18 residues. Germline V gene lookup returns CDR1 LGHNA and CDR2 YNFKEQ. The trim removed 3 bases at V and 1 base at J, leaving 8 bases unmatched. This CDR3 is CASSHAGTSGGLSYEQYF. CDR3 sequence (DNA): TGTGCCAGCAGCCATGCCGGGACTAGCGGGGGTTTGTCCTACGAGCAGTACTTC.

This clonotype occurred a few times. The chain is built from TRBV7-9 and TRBJ2-1; D unresolved. V was clipped by 2 bases and J by 0 bases, with 11 bases between them. The CDR3 runs 16 residues. Looked up from germline, CDR1 is SEHNR and CDR2 is FQNEAQ (reference sequence). The CDR3 DNA follows: TGTGCCAGCAGCTTAAGTAGGTCCTACTCCTACAATGAGCAGTTCTTC. Residues: CASSLSRSYSYNEQFF.

The gene calls are TRBV2 and TRBJ2-3; 8 positions match TRBD1. V was pared by 10 bases and J by 2 bases, with 5 bases of the junction left unmatched. Germline CDR1 and CDR2: SNHLY and FYNNEI. The CDR3 has 13 residues. The CDR3 sequence: CANTGGPTDTQYF. CDR3 in DNA: TGTGCCAACACAGGGGGACCCACAGATACGCAGTATTTT.

There are a few counts of this clonotype. This rearrangement joins TRBV11-2 to TRBJ2-1; no definite D call. Trimming cost V 4 bases and J 9 bases, with 16 bases left between them. Germline assignment: CDR1 SGHAT and CDR2 FQNNGV. The CDR3 totals 14 residues. The CDR3 protein is CASSYSYVWGEQFF. The CDR3 nucleotides read TGTGCCAGCAGCTACAGCTATGTTTGGGGTGAGCAGTTCTTC.